This T cell receptor (beta chain) comes out of a study of blood T cells in healthy people across ages. Next came a second PCR, run for about 6 to 11 cycles, which used a sample-barcoded 5' primer along with a J-beta primer mix. Every cDNA molecule carried a tag from a template-switch adaptor bearing 12 random nucleotides. TCRdb redid the calling of the 5' RACE reads with MiXCR, one entry per CDR3 protein. The sample yields some 920,000 distinct CDR3 sequences, 45% to 60% seen once. CDR1 is SGHDN, CDR2 FVKESK, per germline. V lost 5 bases, J lost 4 bases, and 14 bases lay in between. This CDR3 is built from 14 residues. Healthy individuals of Caucasian origin from Russia, aged roughly 6 to 100, served as donors.

The sequencing sample was made of blood. The J gene is TRBJ1-2, the V gene TRBV14; D is undetermined. This TCR derives from a woman aged 60 to 75 in good health. The DNA for the CDR3 is TGTGCCAGCAGCGCCACAAGATGGGCCTATGGCTACACCTTC. As protein: CASSATRWAYGYTF. The full variable domain, its missing parts supplied by reference TRBV14 and TRBJ1-2, is EAGVTQFPSHSVIEKGQTVTLRCDPISGHDNLYWYRRVMGKEIKFLLHFVKESKQDESGMPNNRFLAERTGGTYSTLKVQPAELEDSGVYFCASSATRWAYGYTFGSGTRLTVV.